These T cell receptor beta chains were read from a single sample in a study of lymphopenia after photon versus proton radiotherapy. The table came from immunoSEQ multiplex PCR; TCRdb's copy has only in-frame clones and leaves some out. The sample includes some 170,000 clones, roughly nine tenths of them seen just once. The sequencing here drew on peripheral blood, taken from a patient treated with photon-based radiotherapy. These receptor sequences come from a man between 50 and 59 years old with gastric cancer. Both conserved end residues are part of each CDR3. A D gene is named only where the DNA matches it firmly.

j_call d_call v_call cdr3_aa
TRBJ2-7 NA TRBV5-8 CASSFQGGSYEQYF
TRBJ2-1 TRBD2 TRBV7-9 CASSSERGLYNEQFF
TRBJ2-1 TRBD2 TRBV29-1 CSVEDPVSSGSNNEQFF
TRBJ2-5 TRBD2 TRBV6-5 CASSYPTGGHGETQYF
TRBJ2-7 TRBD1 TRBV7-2 CASSRAGTGEDEQYF
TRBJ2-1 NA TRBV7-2 CASSADREQFF
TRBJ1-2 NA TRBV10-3 CAISSATVNYGYTF
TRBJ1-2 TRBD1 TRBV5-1 CASSLAWGTGYGYTF
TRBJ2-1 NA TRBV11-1 CASSPPSAPSSYNEQFF
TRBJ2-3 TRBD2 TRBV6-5 CASSYGTSGKTDTQYF
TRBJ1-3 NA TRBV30 CAWSGLLSGNTIYF
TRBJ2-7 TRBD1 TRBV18 CASSPGTGGQDEQYF
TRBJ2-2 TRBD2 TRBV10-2 CASRLAGAKTGELFF
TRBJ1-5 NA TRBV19 CASSIGGAGQPQHF
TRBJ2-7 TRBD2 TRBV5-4 CASSLTSGSYEQYF
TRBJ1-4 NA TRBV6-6 CASSFLVPNEKLFF
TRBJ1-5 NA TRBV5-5 CASSPSELIPAQPQHF
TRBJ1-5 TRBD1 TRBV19 CASSLLTGSNQPQHF
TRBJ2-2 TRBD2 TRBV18 CASRTSEPPHTGELFF
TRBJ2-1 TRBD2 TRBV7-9 CASSRLALYNEQFF
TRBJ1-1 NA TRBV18 CASSPMWGADEAFF
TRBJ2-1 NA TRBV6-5 CASSSRPGVSYNEQFF
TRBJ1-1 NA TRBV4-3 CASSQDRSGTEAFF
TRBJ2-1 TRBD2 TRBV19 CASSIRRGTSGGSYNEQFF
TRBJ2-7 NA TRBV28 CASSLGGTDEQYF
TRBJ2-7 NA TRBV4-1 CASSQGPLAYEQYF
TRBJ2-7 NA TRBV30 CAWRKDKTYEQYF
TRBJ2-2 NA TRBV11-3 CASSRDGNTGELFF
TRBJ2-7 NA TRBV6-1 CASTVAYEQYF
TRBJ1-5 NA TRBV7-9 CASSPSVEQPQHF
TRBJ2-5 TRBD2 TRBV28 CASSLRLAGDQETQYF
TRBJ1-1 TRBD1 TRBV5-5 CASSPGGRGNTEAFF
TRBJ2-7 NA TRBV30 CAWSLGSWYEQYF
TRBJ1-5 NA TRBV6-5 CASSQDIAGGSPQHF
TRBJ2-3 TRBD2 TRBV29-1 CSVDSGTSTDTQYF
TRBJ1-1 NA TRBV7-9 CASSVALTGFSEAFF
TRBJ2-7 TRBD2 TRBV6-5 CASSRGTSGRYEQYF
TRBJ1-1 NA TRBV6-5 CASRGPLNTEAFF
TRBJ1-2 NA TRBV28 CASSQWGNYGYTF
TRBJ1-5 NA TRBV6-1 CASSEGATYSNQPQHF
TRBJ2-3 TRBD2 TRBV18 CASSSGRPDTQYF
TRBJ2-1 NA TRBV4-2 CASSQEGSEDEQFF
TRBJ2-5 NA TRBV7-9 CASSPKGVETQYF
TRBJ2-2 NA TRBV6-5 CASSYGSGNTGELFF
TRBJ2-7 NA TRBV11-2 CASSSLRYKQGREQYF
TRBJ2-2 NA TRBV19 CASSIQSARVMTGELFF
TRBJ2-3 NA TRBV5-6 CASSLAGVRATDTQYF
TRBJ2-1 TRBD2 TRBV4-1 CASSQDRSGSPPEQFF
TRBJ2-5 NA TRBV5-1 CASSLLGVSQETQYF
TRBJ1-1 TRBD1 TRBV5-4 CASSYGGQGRPEAFF
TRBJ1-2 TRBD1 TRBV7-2 CASSFGRGQVGYTF
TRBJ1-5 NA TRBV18 CASSNGGRSNQPQHF
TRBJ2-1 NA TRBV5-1 CASSLAGTAYNEQFF
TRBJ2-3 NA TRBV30 CAWNGGTDTQYF
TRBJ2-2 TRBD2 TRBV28 CASSPPGGESTGELFF